Listed here are 32 T cell receptor beta chains from one sample, sequenced in a study of monozygotic twins with cystic fibrosis. Clones were read by immunoSEQ multiplex PCR, and TCRdb kept only the in-frame ones, dropping some. The data contain 14,000 to 15,000 clones, about 88% of them singletons. Sequenced material: blood. The receptors were gathered from a boy younger than 18 with cystic fibrosis.

The chain has TRBV19 and TRBJ1-5; no definite D call. The CDR3 runs 17 residues. Deletions cut 2 bases from V and 1 base from J, with 15 bases between. Germline CDR1 LNHDA, CDR2 SQIVND (reference sequence). CDR3 sequence: CASSIRSRSQSNQPQHF. DNA for the CDR3: TGTGCCAGTAGTATAAGGTCCAGGTCACAGAGCAATCAGCCCCAGCATTTT.

A few counts support this clone. J is TRBJ1-1 and V is TRBV5-4; D remains unclear. The CDR3 consists of 14 residues. Trimming removed 4 bases from V and 5 bases from J, with 15 bases in between. CDR1 is SGHNT and CDR2 is YYREEE in the germline V gene (reference sequence). DNA for the CDR3: TGTGCCAGCAGCCCCTTAGGAGGTCGAACTGAAGCTTTCTTT. Translation: CASSPLGGRTEAFF.

V is TRBV6-1 and J is TRBJ2-5; D ambiguous. The V gene lost 8 bases and the J gene lost 10 bases, with 20 bases spanning the gap. This CDR3 contains 13 residues. Germline CDR1 is MNHNS and CDR2 is SASEGT. CDR3 residues: CASAPKERSFQYF. The CDR3 nucleotides are TGTGCCAGCGCCCCTAAGGAGAGAAGTTTCCAGTACTTC.

The chain couples TRBV5-1 to TRBJ2-7, with unresolved D. The CDR3 is 11 residues long. V was pared by 2 bases and J by 2 bases, with 2 bases between. Germline V CDR1 and CDR2: SGHRS, YFSETQ. CDR3 DNA: TGCGCCAGCAGCTTTACCTACGAGCAGTACTTC. Translated, it gives CASSFTYEQYF.

This chain connects TRBV2 to TRBJ2-7, with 10 positions matching TRBD2. Germline V gene data show CDR1 as SNHLY and CDR2 as FYNNEI. V shed 6 bases and J 1 base; nucleotides not matched to a gene: 3. The CDR3 runs to 14 residues. CDR3 coding DNA: TGTGCCAGCAGCCTACTAGCGGGATCCTACGAGCAGTACTTC. It yields the protein CASSLLAGSYEQYF.

The CDR3 DNA reads as TGTGCCAGCAGCTTGGGTGGCGATTTTTGGAACACCGGGGAGCTGTTTTTT. This translates into CASSLGGDFWNTGELFF. The chain employs TRBV5-5 and TRBJ2-2, with D unclear. V was trimmed by 0 bases and J by 1 base, leaving 13 bases between them. The germline V gene has CDR1 SGHKS and CDR2 YYEKEE (reference sequence). The CDR3 sequence is 17 residues long.

V and J are TRBV2 and TRBJ1-1, with TRBD1 as a possible D gene (5 bases). Germline V gives CDR1 SNHLY, CDR2 FYNNEI. The CDR3 totals 12 residues. V was shortened by 6 bases and J by 7 bases, with 12 bases between the two germline ends. Here the CDR3 reads CASRLGGGEAFF. CDR3 DNA: TGTGCCAGCAGGTTGGGGGGTGGTGAAGCTTTCTTT.

The J gene is TRBJ1-1, the V gene TRBV7-2; no clear D gene. The CDR3 length is 12 residues. Germline-derived CDR1 and CDR2 are SGHTA and FQGNSA. Between the trimmed V and J ends, which lost 4 bases and 1 base, there was a span of 4 bases. CDR3 in DNA: TGTGCCAGCAGCTGGCAGAACACTGAAGCTTTCTTT. Encoded protein: CASSWQNTEAFF.

V is TRBV5-1 and J is TRBJ1-4, with unresolved D. Per germline, CDR1 SGHRS and CDR2 YFSETQ. The V and J ends lost 0 bases and 4 bases respectively, with 4 bases between them. This CDR3 region has 13 residues. This CDR3 reads CASSLVGNEKLFF. For the CDR3, the DNA is TGCGCCAGCAGCTTGGTGGGTAATGAAAAACTGTTTTTT.

V gene TRBV6-6 combines with J gene TRBJ1-5; D uncertain. Trimming took off 0 bases at V and 11 bases at J, with 14 bases between the two ends. Germline assignment: CDR1 MNHNY and CDR2 SVGAGI (reference sequence). The CDR3 is 14 residues long. Here the CDR3 reads CASSYSWVSVAQHF. CDR3 DNA sequence: TGTGCCAGCAGTTACTCCTGGGTCTCGGTGGCCCAGCATTTT.

This clone was detected only once. The chain carries TRBV6-6 and TRBJ1-3; D call uncertain. Trimming removed 0 bases at V and 0 bases at J, with 9 bases between. CDR1 MNHNY and CDR2 SVGAGI come from the germline V gene (reference sequence). This CDR3 has 16 residues. The CDR3 loop reads CASSYSGKSSGNTIYF. In DNA form, the CDR3 reads TGTGCCAGCAGTTACTCTGGCAAAAGCTCTGGAAACACCATATATTTT.

The genes are TRBV5-4 and TRBJ2-2; 8 bases map to TRBD1. The CDR3 loop spans 14 amino acids. The germline V gene has CDR1 SGHNT and CDR2 YYREEE (reference sequence). Trimming removed 1 base from V and 5 bases from J; junction bases left unmatched: 1. DNA of the CDR3: TGTGCCAGCAGCTTGACAGGGGGGACCGGGGAGCTGTTTTTT. Its protein is CASSLTGGTGELFF.

The rearrangement uses TRBV19 and TRBJ1-1; D unresolved. Germline CDR1 and CDR2: LNHDA and SQIVND (reference sequence). Trimming removed 5 bases from V and 1 base from J, with 8 bases in between. This CDR3 has 13 amino acids. The CDR3 here is CASSAHKNTEAFF. The CDR3 bases are TGTGCCAGTAGTGCGCACAAGAACACTGAAGCTTTCTTT. The variable domain in full, with the rest retrieved from reference TRBV19 and TRBJ1-1, is DGGITQSPKYLFRKEGQNVTLSCEQNLNHDAMYWYRQDPGQGLRLIYYSQIVNDFQKGDIAEGYSVSREKKESFPLTVTSAQKNPTAFYLCASSAHKNTEAFFGQGTRLTVV.

The chain combines TRBV7-3 with TRBJ1-1; D is possibly TRBD1 (5 bases). V was pared by 4 bases and J by 3 bases, with 30 bases between. Germline V lookup: CDR1 SGHTA, CDR2 FQGTGA. This CDR3 comprises 20 residues. The CDR3 spells CASSSPMGSIGDHGYTEAFF. Written as DNA, the CDR3 is TGTGCCAGCAGCTCCCCGATGGGGTCAATCGGGGACCATGGGTACACTGAAGCTTTCTTT.

The rearrangement links TRBV9 to TRBJ2-5; the D gene is possibly TRBD1 (6 bases). V was clipped by 3 bases and J by 5 bases, with 14 bases between them. The CDR3 is 14 residues long. In germline, CDR1 is SGDLS, CDR2 YYNGEE. CDR3 sequence (DNA): TGTGCCAGCAGCGGACCTGGACAGATCGAGACCCAGTACTTC. It codes for CASSGPGQIETQYF.

The chain recombines TRBV9 with TRBJ2-4, with D tentatively TRBD1 (5 bases). The CDR3 sequence is 15 residues long. The germline V gene has CDR1 SGDLS and CDR2 YYNGEE. V was trimmed by 0 bases and J by 1 base, leaving 8 bases between them. CDR3 coding DNA: TGTGCCAGCAGCGTAGGGGGCGCGGCCAAAAACATTCAGTACTTC. Translation gives CASSVGGAAKNIQYF.

This chain links TRBV7-9 with TRBJ2-3; 14 nucleotides line up with TRBD2. The CDR3 length is 19 residues. Germline values: CDR1 SEHNR, CDR2 FQNEAQ (reference sequence). Unmatched junction bases numbered 12, after V lost 4 bases and J lost 3 bases. The CDR3 is CASSSFPGLAGVSTDTQYF. Written as DNA, the CDR3 is TGTGCCAGCAGCTCTTTCCCGGGACTAGCGGGAGTCTCTACAGATACGCAGTATTTT.

This clone showed up just once. The chain has TRBV19 and TRBJ2-2; 7 nucleotides match TRBD1. With 2 bases clipped from V and 0 bases from J, the junction kept 3 bases outside the gene matches. The CDR3 extends over 16 amino acids. The V gene's germline CDR1 is LNHDA and CDR2 SQIVND (reference sequence). The CDR3: CASSIRQGTNTGELFF. CDR3 nucleotide sequence: TGTGCCAGTAGTATAAGACAGGGAACGAACACCGGGGAGCTGTTTTTT. Together with reference TRBV19 and TRBJ2-2, the CDR3 gives the full variable domain: DGGITQSPKYLFRKEGQNVTLSCEQNLNHDAMYWYRQDPGQGLRLIYYSQIVNDFQKGDIAEGYSVSREKKESFPLTVTSAQKNPTAFYLCASSIRQGTNTGELFFGEGSRLTVL.

V gene TRBV6-5 combines with J gene TRBJ1-1; D uncertain. Trimming shortened V by 5 bases and J by 5 bases, and 6 bases separated the two germline ends. Germline assignment: CDR1 MNHEY and CDR2 SVGAGI. The CDR3 is 11 amino acids. Here the CDR3 reads CASSTPTEAFF. CDR3 sequence (DNA): TGTGCCAGCAGTACACCGACTGAAGCTTTCTTT.

The V gene is TRBV19, the J gene TRBJ2-7; 8 nucleotides align to TRBD1. CDR3 length: 15 residues. CDR1 is LNHDA, CDR2 SQIVND, per germline (reference sequence). J gave up 0 bases and V 6 bases, and 7 bases lay outside the gene matches. The CDR3: CASSSTGGNSYEQYF. The CDR3 region has the DNA TGTGCCAGTAGCTCCACAGGGGGTAACTCCTACGAGCAGTACTTC.

This chain connects TRBV25-1 to TRBJ2-3; 8 bases agree with TRBD1. Germline assignment: CDR1 MGHDK and CDR2 SYGVNS. V shed 0 bases and J 8 bases; nucleotides not matched to a gene: 4. The CDR3 is 14 residues long. CDR3 in DNA: TGTGCCAGCAGTGAATACCAGGGGGCGGTTACGCAGTATTTT. Residues: CASSEYQGAVTQYF.

J is TRBJ2-7 and V is TRBV2; D could derive from TRBD1 or TRBD2 (5 bases each). Per the germline V gene, CDR1 is SNHLY and CDR2 is FYNNEI. Trimming cost V 3 bases and J 8 bases, with 5 bases left between them. The CDR3 consists of 10 residues. Here the CDR3 DNA reads TGTGCCAGCAGTGAGGGACAGCAGTACTTC. This encodes CASSEGQQYF.

The V gene is TRBV4-1, the J gene TRBJ2-3, with 10 bases aligning to TRBD2. From germline, CDR1 is MGHRA and CDR2 YSYEKL. After removal of 3 bases from V and 1 base from J, the junction contained 4 bases not matched to a gene. The CDR3 has 16 residues. The DNA for the CDR3 is TGCGCCAGCAGCCATCGAACTAGCGGGGGCACAGATACGCAGTATTTT. It yields the protein CASSHRTSGGTDTQYF.

The chain carries TRBV19 and TRBJ2-6; D is uncertain. Germline V lookup: CDR1 LNHDA, CDR2 SQIVND (reference sequence). V gave up 4 bases and J gave up 2 bases, with 6 bases separating them. CDR3 length equals 14 residues. CDR3 sequence (DNA): TGTGCCAGTAGTACTAACCCTGGGGCCAACGTCCTGACTTTC. It encodes CASSTNPGANVLTF. The variable domain in full, with the rest retrieved from reference TRBV19 and TRBJ2-6, is DGGITQSPKYLFRKEGQNVTLSCEQNLNHDAMYWYRQDPGQGLRLIYYSQIVNDFQKGDIAEGYSVSREKKESFPLTVTSAQKNPTAFYLCASSTNPGANVLTFGAGSRLTVL.

The chain recombines TRBV6-1 with TRBJ2-2; D is ambiguous. CDR1 and CDR2 from the germline V gene are MNHNS and SASEGT. V was cut by 6 bases and J by 6 bases, with 11 bases left in between. There are 13 residues in the CDR3. The CDR3 DNA is TGTGCCAGCAGGCTTCTACGGGCCGGGGAGCTGTTTTTT. This translates into CASRLLRAGELFF.

This clone was seen a single time. The chain employs TRBV7-9 and TRBJ2-4; TRBD2 aligns across 11 bases. The CDR3 spans 19 residues. CDR1 is SEHNR, CDR2 FQNEAQ, per germline (reference sequence). The V segment lost 3 bases and the J segment 7 bases; nucleotides outside the gene matches: 17. The CDR3 protein is CASSLSLSGRGGGRNIQYF. CDR3 bases: TGTGCCAGCAGCTTGTCTCTTAGCGGGAGGGGAGGGGGCCGCAACATTCAGTACTTC. Complete variable domain (other parts from reference TRBV7-9 and TRBJ2-4): DTGVSQNPRHKITKRGQNVTFRCDPISEHNRLYWYRQTLGQGPEFLTYFQNEAQLEKSRLLSDRFSAERPKGSFSTLEIQRTEQGDSAMYLCASSLSLSGRGGGRNIQYFGAGTRLSVL.

V is TRBV6-1 and J is TRBJ2-7, with TRBD1 matching 7 bases. CDR1 MNHNS and CDR2 SASEGT come from the germline V gene. The ends lost 3 bases at V and 4 bases at J; junction bases unmatched: 9. CDR3 length: 15 residues. The CDR3 coding sequence is TGTGCCAGCAGTGAGTTGCCGGGACAGTCATACGAGCAGTACTTC. Amino acids: CASSELPGQSYEQYF.

This clone was picked up one time. The chain joins TRBV14 to TRBJ1-4; 7 bases line up with TRBD1. J gave up 7 bases and V 4 bases, and 12 bases lay outside the gene matches. CDR1 and CDR2 (germline): SGHDN, FVKESK. The CDR3 loop spans 16 amino acids. This CDR3 reads CASSLFTGERGEKLFF. The CDR3 coding sequence is TGTGCCAGCAGCCTATTCACAGGGGAGAGGGGTGAAAAACTGTTTTTT.

The chain uses TRBV5-4 and TRBJ2-3; 8 positions match TRBD2. CDR1 and CDR2 from the germline V gene are SGHNT and YYREEE (reference sequence). The CDR3 length is 14 residues. The J segment lost 5 bases and the V segment lost 5 bases, leaving 7 bases of the junction unmatched. The CDR3 DNA follows: TGTGCCAGCAGAATCGGGGGGGCGGTAGATACGCAGTATTTT. This sequence encodes CASRIGGAVDTQYF.

This sequence joins TRBV5-5 and TRBJ2-7; D possibly corresponds to TRBD2 (6 bases). CDR3 length: 16 amino acids. The germline gives CDR1 SGHKS, CDR2 YYEKEE (reference sequence). Trimming cost V 4 bases and J 1 base, with 18 bases left between them. The CDR3 DNA follows: TGTGCCAGCAGCCTTTTGGGGGGATGGCAGTCCTACGAGCAGTACTTC. It is translated as CASSLLGGWQSYEQYF.

The rearrangement joins TRBV30 to TRBJ1-2; 10 bases line up with TRBD1. This CDR3 comprises 14 residues. Unmatched junction bases numbered 4, after V lost 2 bases and J lost 4 bases. The germline CDR1 and CDR2 sequences are GTSNPN and SVGIG (reference sequence). Here the CDR3 reads CAWSIDRGLYGYTF. In DNA form, the CDR3 reads TGTGCCTGGAGTATTGACAGGGGGCTCTATGGCTACACCTTC.

This chain connects TRBV19 to TRBJ1-2, with a possible D match to TRBD1 (6 bases). There are 16 residues in the CDR3. Germline V lookup: CDR1 LNHDA, CDR2 SQIVND (reference sequence). The V end lost 3 bases, the J end lost 5 bases, and 19 bases lay between the germline ends. The CDR3 coding sequence is TGTGCCAGTAGTATGGGACATCGGTCGATAGGGTATGGCTACACCTTC. This sequence encodes CASSMGHRSIGYGYTF. The whole variable domain, remainder taken from reference TRBV19 and TRBJ1-2, is DGGITQSPKYLFRKEGQNVTLSCEQNLNHDAMYWYRQDPGQGLRLIYYSQIVNDFQKGDIAEGYSVSREKKESFPLTVTSAQKNPTAFYLCASSMGHRSIGYGYTFGSGTRLTVV.